These 29 T cell receptor beta chains originate from one sample sequenced in a study of cytomegalovirus exposure and HLA in healthy donors. PCR was performed using 60 Vbeta and 13 Jbeta primers. TCRdb's table, derived via immunoSEQ multiplex PCR, lists solely in-frame clones and lacks some. The repertoire consists of roughly 110,000 clones, with 60% to 85% occurring once and the leading ten covering 2.7%. Material: PBMCs. The receptor source for this set is a female donor in good health and CMV-seronegative.

V and J are TRBV7-8 and TRBJ2-7; 10 positions match TRBD1. CDR1 and CDR2 (germline): SGHVS, FQNEAQ. CDR3 length: 15 residues. V shed 5 bases, J shed 6 bases, and the junction held 10 bases outside the gene matches. The CDR3 DNA sequence: TGTGCCAGCAGCCTCCGACAGGGGGCCGCGTCCGAGCAGTACTTC. Translation: CASSLRQGAASEQYF.

This clone was observed a handful of times. The chain employs TRBV14 and TRBJ2-2; D may be TRBD1 (5 bases). The V gene lost 4 bases and the J gene lost 2 bases, with 11 bases spanning the gap. Germline V gives CDR1 SGHDN, CDR2 FVKESK. There are 15 residues in the CDR3. CDR3 DNA sequence: TGTGCCAGCAGCCTACGACAGTTTAACACCGGGGAGCTGTTTTTT. This gives the protein CASSLRQFNTGELFF.

This chain links TRBV7-6 with TRBJ2-7, with 11 bases identical to TRBD1. Germline assignment: CDR1 SGHVS and CDR2 FNYEAQ. The CDR3 is 21 amino acids. J gave up 7 bases and V 4 bases, and 27 bases lay outside the gene matches. CDR3: CASSSRPRGQGAVPPTGEQYF. The CDR3 DNA is TGTGCCAGCAGCTCCAGACCCCGAGGACAGGGGGCTGTTCCCCCTACGGGGGAGCAGTACTTC. Filled out from reference TRBV7-6 and TRBJ2-7, the complete variable domain reads GAGVSQSPRYKVTKRGQDVALRCDPISGHVSLYWYRQALGQGPEFLTYFNYEAQQDKSGLPNDRFSAERPEGSISTLTIQRTEQRDSAMYRCASSSRPRGQGAVPPTGEQYFGPGTRLTVT.

V is TRBV5-1 and J is TRBJ2-1; tentatively, D is TRBD1 (6 bases). The CDR3 consists of 16 residues. Germline CDR1 and CDR2: SGHRS and YFSETQ. Trimming cost V 4 bases and J 0 bases, with 14 bases left between them. CDR3 amino acids: CASSLRQASSYNEQFF. CDR3 DNA: TGCGCCAGCAGCCTGCGACAGGCGAGCTCCTACAATGAGCAGTTCTTC.

The gene calls are TRBV27 and TRBJ2-3, with D perhaps matching TRBD1 (6 bases). Trimming cost V 2 bases and J 3 bases, with 15 bases left between them. Germline lookup yields CDR1 MNHEY and CDR2 SMNVEV (reference sequence). The CDR3 consists of 16 residues. The CDR3 loop is CASSLIGGNRTDTQYF. Here the CDR3 DNA reads TGTGCCAGCAGTTTAATAGGGGGAAACCGAACAGATACGCAGTATTTT.

The chain combines TRBV7-9 with TRBJ1-2, with 7 bases that match TRBD1. There are 14 residues in the CDR3. The germline CDR1 and CDR2 sequences are SEHNR and FQNEAQ (reference sequence). The V segment lost 4 bases and the J segment 8 bases; nucleotides outside the gene matches: 10. This CDR3 reads CASSSTYRGSGYTF. The CDR3 DNA follows: TGTGCCAGCAGCTCCACCTACAGGGGATCCGGCTACACCTTC.

This sequence joins TRBV9 and TRBJ2-7; D remains unclear. CDR3 length equals 14 residues. V lost 4 bases, J lost 0 bases, and 11 bases lay in between. Per the germline V gene, CDR1 is SGDLS and CDR2 is YYNGEE. CDR3 in amino acids: CASSPRSSSYEQYF. CDR3 bases: TGTGCCAGCAGCCCTCGGTCGAGCTCCTACGAGCAGTACTTC.

The chain uses TRBV21-1 and TRBJ2-1; the table's D call of TRBD2 was not tested on the DNA. TRBV21-1 corresponds to a pseudogene. The CDR3 spans 13 residues. The CDR3 DNA is TGTGCCAGCGGGGGGGACCTCTACAATGAGCAGTTCTTC. It is translated as CASGGDLYNEQFF.

With regard to this clone: Compared with germline, one end of the junction differs, possibly owing to a read error. The chain couples TRBV6-5 to TRBJ2-5; D gene uncertain. Germline V gene sequence: CDR1 MNHEY, CDR2 SVGAGI. The CDR3 has 13 amino acids. The CDR3 reads CASSHDAEEAQYF. CDR3 nucleotide sequence: TGTGCCAGCAGCCATGATGCGGAAGAGGCCCAGTACTTC.

This clone has a single count. The chain is built from TRBV19 and TRBJ2-1; TRBD1 is a possible D gene (6 bases). V lost 6 bases, J lost 7 bases, and 13 bases lay in between. Germline V gene data show CDR1 as LNHDA and CDR2 as SQIVND (reference sequence). The length of the CDR3 is 13 residues. The CDR3, as DNA: TGTGCCAGTAGCACCAACAGGGCTAATGAGCAGTTCTTC. Translating it yields CASSTNRANEQFF. The full variable domain, with the rest looked up from reference TRBV19 and TRBJ2-1, is DGGITQSPKYLFRKEGQNVTLSCEQNLNHDAMYWYRQDPGQGLRLIYYSQIVNDFQKGDIAEGYSVSREKKESFPLTVTSAQKNPTAFYLCASSTNRANEQFFGPGTRLTVL.

Comment on this clone: The junction does not match germline at one end; this may be a read error. J is TRBJ1-1 and V is TRBV7-9; D is uncertain. Germline-derived CDR1 and CDR2 are SEHNR and FQNEAQ (reference sequence). The CDR3 totals 14 residues. The DNA of the CDR3 is TGTTCCAGCGGCAAAACATCGATGAACACTGAAGCTTTCTTT. It translates to CSSGKTSMNTEAFF.

J is TRBJ2-7 and V is TRBV2; no clear D. The CDR3 is 12 residues long. Germline lookup yields CDR1 SNHLY and CDR2 FYNNEI. V was shortened by 7 bases and J by 0 bases, with 7 bases between the two germline ends. The CDR3 DNA reads as TGTGCCAGCACTAGGAGCTCCTACGAGCAGTACTTC. Protein: CASTRSSYEQYF.

This clone showed up just a few times. CDR3 nucleotide sequence: TGCGCCAGCAGCCAAGAGGAGGGTTCCTACGAGCAGTACTTC. It is translated as CASSQEEGSYEQYF. The chain uses TRBV4-1 and TRBJ2-7; maybe TRBD2 (6 bases). The V end lost 0 bases, the J end lost 1 base, and 7 bases lay between the germline ends. There are 14 residues in the CDR3. Germline CDR1 reads MGHRA; CDR2 reads YSYEKL.

V usage is TRBV19 and J usage is TRBJ2-2; D is undetermined. Between the trimmed V and J ends, which lost 9 bases and 4 bases, there was a span of 15 bases. CDR1 is LNHDA and CDR2 is SQIVND in the germline V gene (reference sequence). The CDR3 covers 14 residues. The DNA for the CDR3 is TGTGCCAGCAGACTGGAGAGCTTCACCGGGGAGCTGTTTTTT. As protein: CASRLESFTGELFF.

This rearrangement joins TRBV5-1 to TRBJ2-2, with TRBD2 identical over 8 bases. The germline V gene has CDR1 SGHRS and CDR2 YFSETQ. This CDR3 comprises 17 residues. J was trimmed by 0 bases and V by 1 base; bases with no gene match: 5. Here the CDR3 reads CASSLIGSGANTGELFF. The CDR3 DNA follows: TGCGCCAGCAGCTTGATAGGTAGCGGGGCGAACACCGGGGAGCTGTTTTTT.

V is TRBV4-3 and J is TRBJ2-3, with TRBD2 as a possible D gene (6 bases). V lost 4 bases and J lost 5, with 31 bases in between. This CDR3 region has 20 residues. Germline V gene lookup returns CDR1 LGHNA and CDR2 YSLEER. The CDR3: CASSPLAQGGRVWSGDTQYF. The CDR3 nucleotides are TGCGCCAGCAGCCCACTAGCACAAGGCGGCAGGGTCTGGTCGGGAGATACGCAGTATTTT.

The rearrangement joins TRBV30 to TRBJ2-3; weak D call: TRBD2 (6 bases). The germline gives CDR1 GTSNPN, CDR2 SVGIG (reference sequence). The V and J ends lost 1 base and 4 bases respectively, with 12 bases between them. The CDR3 length is 14 residues. The CDR3, as DNA: TGTGCCTGGAGTGGTAGCGGAGGGGCAGATACGCAGTATTTT. The encoded protein is CAWSGSGGADTQYF.

The CDR3 DNA is TGTGCCAGCAGCTCCCTAACAGCCAATTCACCCCTCCACTTT. This encodes CASSSLTANSPLHF. This sequence joins TRBV9 and TRBJ1-6, with D hard to call. In germline, CDR1 is SGDLS, CDR2 YYNGEE. This CDR3 is built from 14 residues. V was clipped by 4 bases and J by 7 bases, with 12 bases between them.

This clone was counted a few times. The genes are TRBV5-6 and TRBJ1-1, with 8 nucleotides matching TRBD1. V lost 4 bases to trimming and J lost 4 bases; unmatched junction nucleotides: 9. This CDR3 has 15 amino acids. Germline loops: CDR1 SGHDT, CDR2 YYEEEE. The chain's CDR3 is CASSPSGGVITEAFF. The CDR3 DNA follows: TGTGCCAGCAGCCCCTCAGGGGGCGTTATCACTGAAGCTTTCTTT.

The chain joins TRBV15 to TRBJ1-4; no clear D gene. CDR1 and CDR2 (germline): LNHNV, YYDKDF (reference sequence). V lost 1 base, J lost 7 bases, and 13 bases lay in between. This CDR3 region has 15 residues. In nucleotides, the CDR3 is TGTGCCACCAGCAGAGCTTACAGCCTGCTTGAAAAACTGTTTTTT. Encoded protein: CATSRAYSLLEKLFF.

This chain links TRBV7-9 with TRBJ1-4; D may be TRBD1 (6 bases). V was clipped by 5 bases and J by 7 bases, with 20 bases between them. The CDR3 totals 16 residues. Germline V gives CDR1 SEHNR, CDR2 FQNEAQ (reference sequence). The CDR3 region has the DNA TGTGCCAGCAGCCAGCTTAGGGGGTTCGGTGGTGAAAAACTGTTTTTT. Translation: CASSQLRGFGGEKLFF.

The chain recombines TRBV7-8 with TRBJ1-6; TRBD1 matches 8 bases. Germline V gene lookup returns CDR1 SGHVS and CDR2 FQNEAQ. CDR3 size: 15 residues. Unmatched junction bases numbered 10, after V lost 6 bases and J lost 9 bases. The CDR3 bases are TGTGCCAGCAGTACCCAGGGGGCAGGTAGTTCACCCCTCCACTTT. Its protein is CASSTQGAGSSPLHF.

The V call is TRBV19, the J call TRBJ2-1; D uncertain. Trimming stripped 3 bases from V and 7 bases from J, with 7 bases between. The V gene's germline CDR1 is LNHDA and CDR2 SQIVND (reference sequence). The CDR3 covers 12 residues. This chain's CDR3 is CASSIGRNEQFF. In nucleotides, the CDR3 is TGTGCCAGTAGTATTGGTCGGAATGAGCAGTTCTTC.

The chain links TRBV6-5 to TRBJ1-1; D gene unclear. The CDR3 runs 13 residues. CDR1 and CDR2 from the germline V gene are MNHEY and SVGAGI. V was shortened by 3 bases and J by 3 bases, with 8 bases between the two germline ends. CDR3 DNA sequence: TGTGCCAGCAGTTATTTACAGTACACTGAAGCTTTCTTT. This translates into CASSYLQYTEAFF.

V is TRBV30 and J is TRBJ2-1, with TRBD2 as a possible D gene (6 bases). This CDR3 contains 13 residues. The germline CDR1 and CDR2 sequences are GTSNPN and SVGIG (reference sequence). Trimming pared 1 base from V and 3 bases from J, leaving 7 bases between. The CDR3 DNA reads TGTGCCTGGAGTGCGGGACTCTACAATGAGCAGTTCTTC. This sequence encodes CAWSAGLYNEQFF.

The chain joins TRBV27 to TRBJ2-2, with D possibly matching TRBD1 (5 bases). CDR1 and CDR2 from the germline V gene are MNHEY and SMNVEV (reference sequence). This CDR3 has 16 amino acids. V lost 1 base to trimming and J lost 1 base, with 10 bases between them. The CDR3 is CASSLLPGWNTGELFF. CDR3 sequence (DNA): TGTGCCAGCAGTTTATTGCCAGGGTGGAACACCGGGGAGCTGTTTTTT.

The gene calls are TRBV7-2 and TRBJ2-1, with 7 bases that match TRBD2. CDR1 is SGHTA, CDR2 FQGNSA, per germline. This CDR3 has 15 residues. V lost 6 bases to trimming and J lost 4 bases; unmatched junction nucleotides: 9. The chain's CDR3 is CASRGRTRVYNEQFF. CDR3 bases: TGTGCCAGCAGAGGTCGGACTAGGGTTTACAATGAGCAGTTCTTC.

This clone has more than one count but fewer than ten. The chain employs TRBV19 and TRBJ1-5; TRBD1 matches 7 bases. Germline V gene lookup returns CDR1 LNHDA and CDR2 SQIVND (reference sequence). V shed 3 bases, J shed 2 bases, and the junction held 4 bases outside the gene matches. The CDR3 has 15 residues. CDR3 sequence reads: CASSIWDSGNQPQHF. The CDR3 coding sequence is TGTGCCAGTAGTATCTGGGACAGTGGCAATCAGCCCCAGCATTTT. Full variable domain (missing parts from reference TRBV19 and TRBJ1-5): DGGITQSPKYLFRKEGQNVTLSCEQNLNHDAMYWYRQDPGQGLRLIYYSQIVNDFQKGDIAEGYSVSREKKESFPLTVTSAQKNPTAFYLCASSIWDSGNQPQHFGDGTRLSIL.

The chain employs TRBV2 and TRBJ2-1; D gene uncertain. This CDR3 region has 13 residues. The germline V and J ends were trimmed by 7 bases and 5 bases, with 12 bases remaining between them. Germline CDR1 reads SNHLY; CDR2 reads FYNNEI. CDR3 protein: CASIGRTDNEQFF. The DNA for the CDR3 is TGTGCCAGCATAGGCCGAACAGACAATGAGCAGTTCTTC.